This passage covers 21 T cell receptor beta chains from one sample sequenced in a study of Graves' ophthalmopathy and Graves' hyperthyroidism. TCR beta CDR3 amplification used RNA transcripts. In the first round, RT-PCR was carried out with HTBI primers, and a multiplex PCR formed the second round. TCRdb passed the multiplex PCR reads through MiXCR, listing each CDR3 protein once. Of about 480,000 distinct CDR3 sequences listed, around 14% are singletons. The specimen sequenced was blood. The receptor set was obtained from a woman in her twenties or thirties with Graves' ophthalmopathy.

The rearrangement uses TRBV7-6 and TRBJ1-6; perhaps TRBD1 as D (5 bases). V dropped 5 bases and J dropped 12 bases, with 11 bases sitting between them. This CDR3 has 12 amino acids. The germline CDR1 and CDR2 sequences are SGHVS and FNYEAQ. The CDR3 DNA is TGTGCCAGCAGCCTCGGGGGAGGACCCCTCCACTTT. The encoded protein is CASSLGGGPLHF.

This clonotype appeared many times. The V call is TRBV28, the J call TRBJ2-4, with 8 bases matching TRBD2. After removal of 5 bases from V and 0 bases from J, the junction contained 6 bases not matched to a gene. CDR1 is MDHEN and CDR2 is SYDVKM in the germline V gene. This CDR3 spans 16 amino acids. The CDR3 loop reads CASSRLATLAKNIQYF. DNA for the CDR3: TGTGCCAGCAGTCGACTAGCGACGTTAGCCAAAAACATTCAGTACTTC.

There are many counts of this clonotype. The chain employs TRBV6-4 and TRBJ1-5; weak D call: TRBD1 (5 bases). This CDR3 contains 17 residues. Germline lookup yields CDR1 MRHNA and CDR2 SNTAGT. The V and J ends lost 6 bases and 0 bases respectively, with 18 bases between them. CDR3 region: CASRVPGEKVSNQPQHF. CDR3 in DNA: TGTGCCAGCAGGGTACCGGGGGAAAAGGTTAGCAATCAGCCCCAGCATTTT.

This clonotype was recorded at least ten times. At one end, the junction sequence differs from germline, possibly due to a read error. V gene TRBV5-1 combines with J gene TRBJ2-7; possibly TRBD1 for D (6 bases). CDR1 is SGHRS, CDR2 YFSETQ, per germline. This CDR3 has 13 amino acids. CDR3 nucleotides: TGTGCCAGTTCGACAGGTCAATCCTACGAGCAGTACTTC. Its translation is CASSTGQSYEQYF.

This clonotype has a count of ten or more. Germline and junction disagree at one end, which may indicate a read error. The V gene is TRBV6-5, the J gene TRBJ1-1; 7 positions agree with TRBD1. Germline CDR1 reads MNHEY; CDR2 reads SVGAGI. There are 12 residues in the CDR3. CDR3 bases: TGTGCCAGCAGCCACAGGGGCGCTGAAGCTTTTTTT. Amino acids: CASSHRGAEAFF.

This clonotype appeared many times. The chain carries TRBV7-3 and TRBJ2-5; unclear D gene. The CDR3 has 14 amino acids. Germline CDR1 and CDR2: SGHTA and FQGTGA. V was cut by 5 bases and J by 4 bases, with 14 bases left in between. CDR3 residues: CASSLGPLRETQYF. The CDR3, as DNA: TGTGCCAGCAGCCTAGGACCATTACGAGAGACCCAGTACTTC.

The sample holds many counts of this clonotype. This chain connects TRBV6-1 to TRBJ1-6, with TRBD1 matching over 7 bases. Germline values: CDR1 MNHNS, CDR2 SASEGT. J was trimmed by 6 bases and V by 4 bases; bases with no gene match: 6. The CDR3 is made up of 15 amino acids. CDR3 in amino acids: CASSVFGTANSPLHF. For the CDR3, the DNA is TGTGCCAGCAGTGTATTCGGGACAGCTAATTCACCCCTCCACTTT.

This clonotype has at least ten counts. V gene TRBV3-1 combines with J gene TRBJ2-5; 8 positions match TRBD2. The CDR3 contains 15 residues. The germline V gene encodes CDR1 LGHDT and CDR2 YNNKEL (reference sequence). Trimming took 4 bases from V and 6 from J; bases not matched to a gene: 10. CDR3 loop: CASSPQPSGGQTQYF. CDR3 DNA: TGTGCCAGCAGCCCCCAACCCAGCGGGGGCCAGACCCAGTACTTC.

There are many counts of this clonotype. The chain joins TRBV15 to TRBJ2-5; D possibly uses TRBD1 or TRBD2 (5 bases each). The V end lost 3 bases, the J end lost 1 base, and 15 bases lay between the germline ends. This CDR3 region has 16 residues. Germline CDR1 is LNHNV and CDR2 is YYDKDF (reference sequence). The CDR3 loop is CATSRARGRPQETQYF. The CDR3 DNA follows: TGTGCCACCAGCAGGGCCCGGGGACGGCCCCAAGAGACCCAGTACTTC.

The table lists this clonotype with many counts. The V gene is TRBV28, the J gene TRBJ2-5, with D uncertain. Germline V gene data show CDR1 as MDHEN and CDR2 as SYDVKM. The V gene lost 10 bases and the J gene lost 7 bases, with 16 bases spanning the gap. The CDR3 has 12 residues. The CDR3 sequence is CATTQRSWTQYF. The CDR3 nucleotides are TGTGCCACTACCCAACGGTCGTGGACCCAGTACTTC.

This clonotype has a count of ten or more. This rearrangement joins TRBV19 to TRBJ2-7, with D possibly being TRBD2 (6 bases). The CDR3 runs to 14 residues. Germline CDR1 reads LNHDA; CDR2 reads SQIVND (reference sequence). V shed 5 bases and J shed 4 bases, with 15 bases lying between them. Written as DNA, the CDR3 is TGTGCCAGTAGTCACGGGACTGAACTTTACGAGCAGTACTTC. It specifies CASSHGTELYEQYF.

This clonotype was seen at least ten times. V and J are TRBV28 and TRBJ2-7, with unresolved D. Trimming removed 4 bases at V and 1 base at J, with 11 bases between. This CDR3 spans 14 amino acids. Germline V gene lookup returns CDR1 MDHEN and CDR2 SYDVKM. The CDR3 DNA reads TGTGCCAGCAGTTCAGCACTGGGTTCCTACGAGCAGTACTTC. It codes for CASSSALGSYEQYF. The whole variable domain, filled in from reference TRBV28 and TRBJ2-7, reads DVKVTQSSRYLVKRTGEKVFLECVQDMDHENMFWYRQDPGLGLRLIYFSYDVKMKEKGDIPEGYSVSREKKERFSLILESASTNQTSMYLCASSSALGSYEQYFGPGTRLTVT.

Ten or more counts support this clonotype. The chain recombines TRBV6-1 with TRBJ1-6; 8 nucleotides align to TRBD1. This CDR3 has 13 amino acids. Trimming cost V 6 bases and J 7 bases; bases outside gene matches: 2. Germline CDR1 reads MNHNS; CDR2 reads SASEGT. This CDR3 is CASRRDRNSPLHF. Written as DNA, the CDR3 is TGTGCCAGCAGAAGGGACAGGAATTCACCCCTCCACTTT.

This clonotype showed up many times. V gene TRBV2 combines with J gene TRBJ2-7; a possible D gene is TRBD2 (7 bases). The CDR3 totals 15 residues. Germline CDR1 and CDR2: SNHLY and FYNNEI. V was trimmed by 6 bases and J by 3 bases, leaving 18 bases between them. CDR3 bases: TGTGCCAGCAGCTCTGGGGGGGGCCGCAACTACGAGCAGTACTTC. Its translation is CASSSGGGRNYEQYF.

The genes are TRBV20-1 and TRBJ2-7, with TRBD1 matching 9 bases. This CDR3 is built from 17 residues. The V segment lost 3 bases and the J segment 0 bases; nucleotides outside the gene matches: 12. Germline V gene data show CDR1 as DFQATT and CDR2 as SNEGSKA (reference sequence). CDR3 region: CSASTALGTGSSYEQYF. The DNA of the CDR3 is TGCAGTGCTAGCACCGCCCTGGGGACAGGGAGCTCCTACGAGCAGTACTTC.

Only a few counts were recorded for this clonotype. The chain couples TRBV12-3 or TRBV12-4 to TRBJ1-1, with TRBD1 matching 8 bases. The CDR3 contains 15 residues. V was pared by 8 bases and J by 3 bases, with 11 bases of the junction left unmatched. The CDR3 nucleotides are TGTGCCAGCGGACAGACAGGGGAGAGACACACTGAAGCTTTCTTT. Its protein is CASGQTGERHTEAFF.

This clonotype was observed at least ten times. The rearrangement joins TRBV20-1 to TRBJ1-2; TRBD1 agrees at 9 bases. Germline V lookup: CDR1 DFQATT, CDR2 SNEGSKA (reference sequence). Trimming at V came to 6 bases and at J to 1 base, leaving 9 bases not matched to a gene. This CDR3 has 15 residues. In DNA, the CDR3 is TGCAGTGCAACAACGGGACAGGGAAATAACTATGGCTACACCTTC. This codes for CSATTGQGNNYGYTF.

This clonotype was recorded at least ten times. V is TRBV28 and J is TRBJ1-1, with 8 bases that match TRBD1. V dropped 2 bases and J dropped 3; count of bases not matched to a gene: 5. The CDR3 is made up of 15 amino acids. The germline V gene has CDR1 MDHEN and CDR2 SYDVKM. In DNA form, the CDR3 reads TGTGCCAGCAGTTTAGACCAGGGGGCGGACACTGAAGCTTTCTTT. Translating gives CASSLDQGADTEAFF.

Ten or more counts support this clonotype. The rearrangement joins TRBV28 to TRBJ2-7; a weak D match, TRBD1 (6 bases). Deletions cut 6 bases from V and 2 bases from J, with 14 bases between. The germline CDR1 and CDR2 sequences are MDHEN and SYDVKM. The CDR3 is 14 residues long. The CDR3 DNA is TGTGCCAGCAGAGAACAGGGTTGGACCTACGAGCAGTACTTC. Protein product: CASREQGWTYEQYF. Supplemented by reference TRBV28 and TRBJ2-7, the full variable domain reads DVKVTQSSRYLVKRTGEKVFLECVQDMDHENMFWYRQDPGLGLRLIYFSYDVKMKEKGDIPEGYSVSREKKERFSLILESASTNQTSMYLCASREQGWTYEQYFGPGTRLTVT.

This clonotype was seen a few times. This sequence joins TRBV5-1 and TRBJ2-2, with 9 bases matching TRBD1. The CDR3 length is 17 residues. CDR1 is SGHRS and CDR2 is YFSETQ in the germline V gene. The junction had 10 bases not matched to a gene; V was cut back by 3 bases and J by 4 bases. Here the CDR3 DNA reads TGCGCCAGCAGCTCGCCTCACGGACAGGGGAGCACCGGGGAGCTGTTTTTT. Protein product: CASSSPHGQGSTGELFF.

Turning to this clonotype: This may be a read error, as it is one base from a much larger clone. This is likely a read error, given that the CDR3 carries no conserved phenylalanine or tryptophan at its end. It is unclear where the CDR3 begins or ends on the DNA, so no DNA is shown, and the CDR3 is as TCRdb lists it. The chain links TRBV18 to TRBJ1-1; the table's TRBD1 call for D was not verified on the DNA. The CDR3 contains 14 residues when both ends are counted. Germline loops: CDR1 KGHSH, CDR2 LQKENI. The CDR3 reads CASSPKGQGGESFV.